This TCR beta chain was identified during a study of T cell responses to AZD1222 COVID-19 vaccine. Whole-study findings and limits: Spike-specific TCR breadth and depth rose after two AZD1222 doses. Sampled repertoires all dated from after the peak T cell response.

Comment on this clone: Its specificity is unknown.

Germline V gene sequence: CDR1 MNHEY, CDR2 SVGAGI. This CDR3 contains 15 residues. The V end lost 0 bases, the J end lost 0 bases, and 6 bases lay between the germline ends. Sequenced by immunoSEQ multiplex PCR; TCRdb stores in-frame clones only, minus some. This sample has approximately 100,000 clones, with around nine tenths found just once. The clonotype comes from an adult in good health. Material: peripheral blood, obtained on day 0 of AZD1222 vaccination. The V gene is TRBV6-5, the J gene TRBJ1-3; no clear D. The CDR3 DNA reads as TGTGCCAGCAGTTACTCGAACCCCTCTGGAAACACCATATATTTT. It yields the protein CASSYSNPSGNTIYF.